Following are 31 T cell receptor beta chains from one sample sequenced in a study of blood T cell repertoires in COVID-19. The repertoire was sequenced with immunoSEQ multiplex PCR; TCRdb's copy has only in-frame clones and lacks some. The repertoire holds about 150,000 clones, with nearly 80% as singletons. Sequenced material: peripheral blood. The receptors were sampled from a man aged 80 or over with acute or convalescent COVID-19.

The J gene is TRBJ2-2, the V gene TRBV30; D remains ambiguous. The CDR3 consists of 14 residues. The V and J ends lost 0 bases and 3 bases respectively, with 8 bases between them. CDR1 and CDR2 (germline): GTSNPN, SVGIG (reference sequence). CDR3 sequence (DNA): TGTGCCTGGAGTGTCTTACAGTACACCGGGGAGCTGTTTTTT. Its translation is CAWSVLQYTGELFF.

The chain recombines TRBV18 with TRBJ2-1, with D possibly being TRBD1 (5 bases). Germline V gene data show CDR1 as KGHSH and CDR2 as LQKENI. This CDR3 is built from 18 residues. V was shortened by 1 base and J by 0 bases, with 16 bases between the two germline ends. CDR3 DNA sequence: TGTGCCAGCTCACCACAGTCCAAGGGGATAGGCTCCTACAATGAGCAGTTCTTC. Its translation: CASSPQSKGIGSYNEQFF.

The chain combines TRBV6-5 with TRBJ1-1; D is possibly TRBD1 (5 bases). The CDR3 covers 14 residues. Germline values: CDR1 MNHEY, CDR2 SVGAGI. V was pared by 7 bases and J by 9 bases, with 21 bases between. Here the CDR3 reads CASTLDSYKAQAFF. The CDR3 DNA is TGTGCCAGCACCTTAGACAGTTACAAGGCACAAGCTTTCTTT.

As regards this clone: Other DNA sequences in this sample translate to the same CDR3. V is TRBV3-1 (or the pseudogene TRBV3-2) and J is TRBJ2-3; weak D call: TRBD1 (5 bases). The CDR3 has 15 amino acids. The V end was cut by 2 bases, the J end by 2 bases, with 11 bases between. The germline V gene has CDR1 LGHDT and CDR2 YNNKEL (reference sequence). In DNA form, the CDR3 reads TGTGCCAGCAGCCAATCAGGGTATCCCACAGATACGCAGTATTTT. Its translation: CASSQSGYPTDTQYF.

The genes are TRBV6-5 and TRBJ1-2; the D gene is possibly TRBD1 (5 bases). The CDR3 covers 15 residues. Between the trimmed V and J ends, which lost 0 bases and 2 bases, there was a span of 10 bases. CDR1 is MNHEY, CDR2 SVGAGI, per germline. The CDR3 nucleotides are TGTGCCAGCAGTTACTCGGGTGGGGCAAACTATGGCTACACCTTC. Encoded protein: CASSYSGGANYGYTF.

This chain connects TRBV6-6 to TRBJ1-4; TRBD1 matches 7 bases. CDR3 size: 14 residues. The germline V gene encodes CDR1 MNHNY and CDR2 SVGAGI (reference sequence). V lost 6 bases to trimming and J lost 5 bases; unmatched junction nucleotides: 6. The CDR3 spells CASRTGTVNEKLFF. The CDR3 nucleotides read TGTGCCAGCAGAACCGGGACAGTGAATGAAAAACTGTTTTTT.

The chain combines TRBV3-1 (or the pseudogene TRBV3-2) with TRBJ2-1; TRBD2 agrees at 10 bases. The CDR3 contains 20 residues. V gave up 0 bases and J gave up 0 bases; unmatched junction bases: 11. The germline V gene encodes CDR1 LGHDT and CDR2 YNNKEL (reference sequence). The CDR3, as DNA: TGTGCCAGCAGCCAAGAAGGAATTTCTAGCGGGGGCCACTCCTACAATGAGCAGTTCTTC. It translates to CASSQEGISSGGHSYNEQFF.

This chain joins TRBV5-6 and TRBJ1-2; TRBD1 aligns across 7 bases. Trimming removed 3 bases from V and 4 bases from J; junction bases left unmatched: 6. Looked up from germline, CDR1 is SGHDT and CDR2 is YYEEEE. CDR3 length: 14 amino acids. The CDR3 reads CASSSTGVGYGYTF. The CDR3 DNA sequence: TGTGCCAGCAGCTCAACAGGGGTCGGCTATGGCTACACCTTC.

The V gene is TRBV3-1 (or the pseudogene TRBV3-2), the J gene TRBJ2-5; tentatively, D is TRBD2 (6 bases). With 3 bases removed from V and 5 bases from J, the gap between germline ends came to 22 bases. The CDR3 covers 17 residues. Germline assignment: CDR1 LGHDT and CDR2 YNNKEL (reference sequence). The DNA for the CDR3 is TGTGCCAGCAGCCATTCCGCTAGCGAGGTCCCCAAGGAGACCCAGTACTTC. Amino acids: CASSHSASEVPKETQYF.

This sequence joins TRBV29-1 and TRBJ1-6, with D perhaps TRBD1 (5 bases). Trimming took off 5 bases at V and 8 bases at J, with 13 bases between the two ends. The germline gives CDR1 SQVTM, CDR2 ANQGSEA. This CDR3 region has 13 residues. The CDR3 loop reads CSVRPGWDSPLHF. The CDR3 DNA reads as TGCAGCGTTCGTCCAGGGTGGGATTCACCCCTCCACTTT.

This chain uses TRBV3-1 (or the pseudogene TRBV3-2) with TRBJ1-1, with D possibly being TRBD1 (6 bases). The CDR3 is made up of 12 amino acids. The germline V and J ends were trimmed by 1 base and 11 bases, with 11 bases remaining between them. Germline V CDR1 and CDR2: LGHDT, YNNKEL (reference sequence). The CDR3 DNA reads TGTGCCAGCAGCCAAGGGGGGCTAGGGGCTTTCTTT. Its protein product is CASSQGGLGAFF.

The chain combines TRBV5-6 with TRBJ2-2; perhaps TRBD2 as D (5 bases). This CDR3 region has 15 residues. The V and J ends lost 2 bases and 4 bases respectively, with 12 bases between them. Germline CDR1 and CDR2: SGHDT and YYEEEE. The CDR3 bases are TGTGCCAGCAGCTTATTAAGGGAGATCACCGGGGAGCTGTTTTTT. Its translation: CASSLLREITGELFF. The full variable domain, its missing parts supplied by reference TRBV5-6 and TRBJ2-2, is DAGVTQSPTHLIKTRGQQVTLRCSPKSGHDTVSWYQQALGQGPQFIFQYYEEEERQRGNFPDRFSGHQFPNYSSELNVNALLLGDSALYLCASSLLREITGELFFGEGSRLTVL.

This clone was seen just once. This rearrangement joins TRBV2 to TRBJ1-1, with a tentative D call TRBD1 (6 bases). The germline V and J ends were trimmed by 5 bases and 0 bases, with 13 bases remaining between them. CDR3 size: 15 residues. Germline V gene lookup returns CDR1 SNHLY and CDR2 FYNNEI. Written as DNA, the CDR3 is TGTGCCAGCAGTAGGGGACATCCTGTGAACACTGAAGCTTTCTTT. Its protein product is CASSRGHPVNTEAFF.

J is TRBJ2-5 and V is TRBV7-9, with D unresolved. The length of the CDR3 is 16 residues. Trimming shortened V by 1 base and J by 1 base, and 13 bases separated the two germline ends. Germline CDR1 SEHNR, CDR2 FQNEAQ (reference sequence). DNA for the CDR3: TGTGCCAGCAGCTTAGGGGCTGGGCAGTCCCAAGAGACCCAGTACTTC. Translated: CASSLGAGQSQETQYF.

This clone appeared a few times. Written as DNA, the CDR3 is TGTGCCAGCAGCCAAGCGGGGGTGGGCACAGATACGCAGTATTTT. As protein: CASSQAGVGTDTQYF. The rearrangement joins TRBV3-1 (or the pseudogene TRBV3-2) to TRBJ2-3; maybe TRBD2 (6 bases). V was clipped by 1 base and J by 1 base, with 9 bases between them. The CDR3 covers 15 residues. Germline assignment: CDR1 LGHDT and CDR2 YNNKEL (reference sequence).

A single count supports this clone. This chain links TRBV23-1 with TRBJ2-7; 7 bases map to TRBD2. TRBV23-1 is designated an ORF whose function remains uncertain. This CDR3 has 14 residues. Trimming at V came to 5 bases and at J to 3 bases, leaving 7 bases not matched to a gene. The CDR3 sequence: CASSCGGVLYEQYV. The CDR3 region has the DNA TGCGCCAGCAGTTGTGGGGGGGTCCTCTACGAGCAGTACGTC.

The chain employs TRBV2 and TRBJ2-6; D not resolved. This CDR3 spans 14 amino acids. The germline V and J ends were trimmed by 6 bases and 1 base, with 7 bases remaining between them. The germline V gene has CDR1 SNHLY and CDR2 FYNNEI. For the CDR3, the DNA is TGTGCCAGCAGGACGGAGTCTGGGGCCAACGTCCTGACTTTC. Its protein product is CASRTESGANVLTF.

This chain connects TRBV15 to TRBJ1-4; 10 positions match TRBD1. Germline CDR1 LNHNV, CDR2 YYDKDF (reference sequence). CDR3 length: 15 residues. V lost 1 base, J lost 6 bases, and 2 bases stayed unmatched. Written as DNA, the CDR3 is TGTGCCACCAGCAGAGGTGGGACAGGGGATGAAAAACTGTTTTTT. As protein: CATSRGGTGDEKLFF.

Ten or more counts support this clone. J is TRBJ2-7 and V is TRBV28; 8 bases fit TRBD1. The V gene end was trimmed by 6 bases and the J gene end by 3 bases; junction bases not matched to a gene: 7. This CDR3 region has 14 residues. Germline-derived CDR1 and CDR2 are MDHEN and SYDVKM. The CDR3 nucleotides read TGTGCCAGCAGCCCCGGGACAGGCCTCTACGAGCAGTACGTC. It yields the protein CASSPGTGLYEQYV.

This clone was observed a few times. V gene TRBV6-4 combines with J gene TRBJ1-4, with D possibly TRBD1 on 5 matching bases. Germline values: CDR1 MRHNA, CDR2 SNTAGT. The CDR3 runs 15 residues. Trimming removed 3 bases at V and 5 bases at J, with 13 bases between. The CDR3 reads CASSEGAGDNEKLFF. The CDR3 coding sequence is TGTGCCAGCAGTGAAGGCGCGGGGGACAATGAAAAACTGTTTTTT.

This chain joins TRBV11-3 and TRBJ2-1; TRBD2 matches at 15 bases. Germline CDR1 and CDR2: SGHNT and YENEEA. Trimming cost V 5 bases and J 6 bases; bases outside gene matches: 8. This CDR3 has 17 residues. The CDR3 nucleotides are TGTGCCAGCAGCCGCCGGACTAGCGGGGGGGCCCGCAATGAGCAGTTCTTC. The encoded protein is CASSRRTSGGARNEQFF.

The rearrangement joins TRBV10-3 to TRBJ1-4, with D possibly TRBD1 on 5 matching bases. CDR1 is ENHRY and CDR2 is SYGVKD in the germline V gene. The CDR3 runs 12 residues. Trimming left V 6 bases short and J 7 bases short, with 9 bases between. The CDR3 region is CAIRGTGEKLFF. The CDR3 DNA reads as TGTGCCATCAGGGGGACTGGTGAAAAACTGTTTTTT.

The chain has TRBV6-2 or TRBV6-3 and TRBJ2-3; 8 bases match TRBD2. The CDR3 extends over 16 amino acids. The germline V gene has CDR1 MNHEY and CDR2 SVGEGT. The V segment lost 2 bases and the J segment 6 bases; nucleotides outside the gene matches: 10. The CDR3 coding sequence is TGTGCCAGCAGTTACACCATTGGCGGGGGGTCGGATACGCAGTATTTT. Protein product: CASSYTIGGGSDTQYF.

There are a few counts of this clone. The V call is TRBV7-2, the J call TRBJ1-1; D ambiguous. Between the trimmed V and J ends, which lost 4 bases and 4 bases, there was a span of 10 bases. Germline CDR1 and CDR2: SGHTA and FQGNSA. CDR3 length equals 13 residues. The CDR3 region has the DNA TGTGCCAGCAGCTCAAGAGGAGGCACTGAAGCTTTCTTT. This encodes CASSSRGGTEAFF.

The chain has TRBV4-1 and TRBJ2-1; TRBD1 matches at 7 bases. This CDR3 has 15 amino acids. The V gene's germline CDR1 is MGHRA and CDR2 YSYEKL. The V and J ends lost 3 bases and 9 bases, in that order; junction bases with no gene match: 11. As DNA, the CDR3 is TGCGCCAGCAGCCAGGAGATCTACAGGGGCATTGAGCAGTTCTTC. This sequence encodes CASSQEIYRGIEQFF.

CDR3 sequence: CASTAPGTRGDEQYV. CDR3 nucleotide sequence: TGTGCCAGCACCGCTCCCGGGACTAGAGGAGACGAGCAGTACGTC. The genes are TRBV21-1 and TRBJ2-7; the listed D gene, TRBD2, was not tested against the DNA. TRBV21-1 is a known pseudogene. The CDR3 covers 15 residues.

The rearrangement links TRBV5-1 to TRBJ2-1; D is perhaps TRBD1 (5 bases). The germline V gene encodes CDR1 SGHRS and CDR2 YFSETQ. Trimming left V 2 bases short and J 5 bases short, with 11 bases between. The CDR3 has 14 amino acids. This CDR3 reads CASSLGQGNNEQFF. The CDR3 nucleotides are TGCGCCAGCAGCTTAGGCCAGGGAAACAATGAGCAGTTCTTC.

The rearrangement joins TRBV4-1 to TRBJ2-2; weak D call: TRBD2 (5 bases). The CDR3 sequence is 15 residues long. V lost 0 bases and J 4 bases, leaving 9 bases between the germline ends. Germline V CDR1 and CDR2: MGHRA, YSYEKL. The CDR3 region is CASSQEGLLTGELFF. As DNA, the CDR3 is TGCGCCAGCAGCCAAGAAGGACTCCTCACCGGGGAGCTGTTTTTT.

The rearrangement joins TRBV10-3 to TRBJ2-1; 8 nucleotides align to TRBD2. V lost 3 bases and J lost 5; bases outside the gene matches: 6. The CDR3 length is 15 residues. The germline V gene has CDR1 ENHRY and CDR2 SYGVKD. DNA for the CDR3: TGTGCCATCAGTGACGGGGGGGCCGGGAACAATGAGCAGTTCTTC. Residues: CAISDGGAGNNEQFF.

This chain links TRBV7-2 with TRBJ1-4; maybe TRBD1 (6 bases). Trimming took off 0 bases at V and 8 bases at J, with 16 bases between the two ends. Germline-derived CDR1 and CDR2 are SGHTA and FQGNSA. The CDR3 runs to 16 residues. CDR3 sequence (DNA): TGTGCCAGCAGCTTAGCAAGCGGGGGGCTGAAGGAAAAACTGTTTTTT. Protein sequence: CASSLASGGLKEKLFF.

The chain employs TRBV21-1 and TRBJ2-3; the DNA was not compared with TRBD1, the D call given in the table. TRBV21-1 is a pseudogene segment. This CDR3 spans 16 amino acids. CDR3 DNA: TGTGCCAGCAGCAAAGTTCCAGGGGTGGGCACAGATACGCAGTATTTT. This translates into CASSKVPGVGTDTQYF.